This T cell receptor beta chain was recorded in a study of response to subunit inactivated influenza vaccine. The study, taken as a whole, reports: Few additional T cells are recruited per seasonal influenza vaccination, authors suggested.

The CDR3 is made up of 18 amino acids. The V segment lost 0 bases and the J segment 10 bases; nucleotides outside the gene matches: 18. CDR1 is DFQATT and CDR2 is SNEGSKA in the germline V gene (reference sequence). Remarks on this clonotype: Its target is unknown.

TCRdb redid the calling of the RT-PCR reads with MiXCR, one entry per CDR3 protein. The sample holds 450,000 to 600,000 distinct CDR3 sequences, approximately 7.7% seen once. The receptor was isolated from a man aged 45 to 75 who received an inactivated influenza vaccine. The V and J genes are TRBV20-1 and TRBJ2-1; 10 nucleotides align to TRBD2. The sample consisted of PBMCs from blood, taken about 24 months after vaccination. The CDR3 sequence is CSARDGLAGARLVGEQFF. CDR3 sequence (DNA): TGCAGTGCTAGAGATGGGCTAGCGGGAGCCCGACTCGTGGGGGAGCAGTTCTTC.